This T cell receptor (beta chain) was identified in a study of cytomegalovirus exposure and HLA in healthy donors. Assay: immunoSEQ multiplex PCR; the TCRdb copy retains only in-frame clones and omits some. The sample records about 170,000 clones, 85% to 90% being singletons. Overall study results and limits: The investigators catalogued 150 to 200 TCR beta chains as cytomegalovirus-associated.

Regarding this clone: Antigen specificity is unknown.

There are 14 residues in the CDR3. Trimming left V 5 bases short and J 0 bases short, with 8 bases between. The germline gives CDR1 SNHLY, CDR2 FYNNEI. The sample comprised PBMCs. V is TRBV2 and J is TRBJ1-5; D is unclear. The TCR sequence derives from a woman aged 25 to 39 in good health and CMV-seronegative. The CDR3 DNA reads TGTGCCAGCAGTATGACGGGTAGCAATCAGCCCCAGCATTTT. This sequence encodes CASSMTGSNQPQHF.